This T cell receptor (beta chain) originates from a study of CD8 T cells in ankylosing spondylitis. Study-level results: It was reported that disease-linked clones were significantly enriched in matched ankylosing spondylitis synovial fluid. In the blood and synovial fluid of reactive arthritis, some motif variants had been previously reported. The disease-linked clones had a CD8+ phenotype and low blood frequencies. Among TCR beta sequences, a motif of eight highly homologous variants appeared characteristic of ankylosing spondylitis blood.

Notes on this clonotype: Its cognate antigen is unknown.

The CDR3 covers 14 residues. Per germline, CDR1 SGHRS and CDR2 YFSETQ. V was clipped by 4 bases and J by 4 bases; unmatched bases: 5. TCRdb recomputed calls from the 5' RACE reads with MiXCR, one row per CDR3 protein. Here the sample spans 700,000 to 1,000,000 distinct CDR3 sequences, about 12% being singletons. The V call is TRBV5-1, the J call TRBJ1-1, with 9 bases aligning to TRBD1. The origin of this receptor is a male donor with ankylosing spondylitis. Sequenced: blood, either unsorted or a sorted T cell fraction (not recorded which). This CDR3 reads CASSGQGYGTEAFF. The DNA of the CDR3 is TGCGCCAGCAGCGGACAGGGGTACGGCACTGAAGCTTTCTTT.